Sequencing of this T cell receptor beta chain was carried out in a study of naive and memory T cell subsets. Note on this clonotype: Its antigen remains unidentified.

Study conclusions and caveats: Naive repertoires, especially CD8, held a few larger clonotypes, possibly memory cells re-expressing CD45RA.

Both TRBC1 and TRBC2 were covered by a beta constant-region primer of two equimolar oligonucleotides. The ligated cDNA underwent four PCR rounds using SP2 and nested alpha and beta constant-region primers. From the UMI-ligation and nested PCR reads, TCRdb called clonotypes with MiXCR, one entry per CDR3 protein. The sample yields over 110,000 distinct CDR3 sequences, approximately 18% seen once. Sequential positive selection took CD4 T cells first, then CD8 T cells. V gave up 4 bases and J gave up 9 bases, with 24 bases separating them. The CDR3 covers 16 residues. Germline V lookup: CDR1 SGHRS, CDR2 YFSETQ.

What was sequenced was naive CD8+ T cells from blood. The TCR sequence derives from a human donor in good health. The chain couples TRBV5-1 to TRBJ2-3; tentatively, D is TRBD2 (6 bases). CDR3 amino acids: CASSPTSSTKLDTQYF. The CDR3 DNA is TGCGCCAGCAGCCCGACTAGTTCAACGAAGTTGGACACGCAGTATTTT.